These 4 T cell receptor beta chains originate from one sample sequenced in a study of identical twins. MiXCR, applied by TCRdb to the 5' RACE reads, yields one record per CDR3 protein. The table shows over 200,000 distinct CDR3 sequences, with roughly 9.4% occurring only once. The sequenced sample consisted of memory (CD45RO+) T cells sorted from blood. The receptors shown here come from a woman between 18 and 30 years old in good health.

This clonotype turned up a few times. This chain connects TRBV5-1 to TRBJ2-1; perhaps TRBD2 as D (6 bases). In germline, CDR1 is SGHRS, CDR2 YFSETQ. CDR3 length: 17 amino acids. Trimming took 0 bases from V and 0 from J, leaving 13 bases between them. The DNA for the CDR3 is TGCGCCAGCAGCTTGGCGGGGGAGTCGAGCTCCTACAATGAGCAGTTCTTC. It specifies CASSLAGESSSYNEQFF.

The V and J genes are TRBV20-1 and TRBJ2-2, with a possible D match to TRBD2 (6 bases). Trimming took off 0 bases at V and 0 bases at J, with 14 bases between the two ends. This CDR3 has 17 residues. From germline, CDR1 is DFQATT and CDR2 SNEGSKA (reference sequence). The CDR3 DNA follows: TGCAGTGCTAGAGAACCCTCTAGCGACGCGAACACCGGGGAGCTGTTTTTT. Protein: CSAREPSSDANTGELFF.

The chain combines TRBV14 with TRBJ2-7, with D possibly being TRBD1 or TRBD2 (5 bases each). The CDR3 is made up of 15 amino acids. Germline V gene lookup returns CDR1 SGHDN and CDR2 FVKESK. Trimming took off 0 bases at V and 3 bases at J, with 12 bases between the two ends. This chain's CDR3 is CASSQDLQGRYEQYF. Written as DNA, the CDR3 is TGTGCCAGCAGCCAAGATCTCCAGGGACGCTACGAGCAGTACTTC.

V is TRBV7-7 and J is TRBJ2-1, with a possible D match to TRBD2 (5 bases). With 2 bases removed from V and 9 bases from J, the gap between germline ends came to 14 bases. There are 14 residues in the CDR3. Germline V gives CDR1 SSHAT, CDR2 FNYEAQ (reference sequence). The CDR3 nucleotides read TGTGCCAGCAGCTTAAGGCCTGGTGGGAGTGAGCAGTTCTTC. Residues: CASSLRPGGSEQFF.